A selection of T cell receptor beta chains follows, all from one sample in a study of cytomegalovirus exposure and HLA in healthy donors. TCRdb's copy holds only in-frame clones and misses some; the assay was immunoSEQ multiplex PCR. The data contain 150,000 to 200,000 clones, around nine tenths of them singletons. The sample consisted of PBMCs. The receptors come from a woman younger than 35 in good health and CMV-seronegative. Each CDR3 is given with its conserved first and last residue. The order of the fields is clone size, J gene, V gene, D gene, CDR3 protein, CDR3 DNA. A D gene is named only where the DNA matches it firmly. Clone size appears in some rows only: once, few, many, or a class for an expanded clone.

abundance: few; j_gene: TRBJ2-2; v_gene: TRBV11-2; d_gene: TRBD2; CDR3aa: CASSLNGRAREELFF; CDR3nt: TGTGCCAGCAGCTTAAACGGGAGGGCAAGGGAGGAGCTGTTTTTT
abundance: -; j_gene: TRBJ1-2; v_gene: TRBV6-5; d_gene: -; CDR3aa: CASGARRRSNYGYTF; CDR3nt: TGTGCCAGCGGCGCAAGACGGCGGTCTAACTATGGCTACACCTTC
abundance: -; j_gene: TRBJ2-7; v_gene: TRBV6-1; d_gene: -; CDR3aa: CASSEWGGIGFREQYF; CDR3nt: TGTGCCAGCAGTGAATGGGGCGGGATAGGGTTTCGGGAGCAGTACTTC
abundance: -; j_gene: TRBJ1-5; v_gene: TRBV7-2; d_gene: TRBD1; CDR3aa: CASSSPDRGSNQPQHF; CDR3nt: TGTGCCAGCAGCTCCCCCGACAGGGGTAGCAATCAGCCCCAGCATTTT
abundance: -; j_gene: TRBJ1-2; v_gene: TRBV7-8; d_gene: TRBD1; CDR3aa: CASSLGQGSEGYGYTF; CDR3nt: TGTGCCAGCAGCTTAGGACAGGGCAGTGAGGGCTATGGCTACACCTTC
abundance: -; j_gene: TRBJ2-1; v_gene: TRBV11-2; d_gene: -; CDR3aa: CASSLNGGDEQFF; CDR3nt: TGTGCCAGCAGCTTAAACGGCGGGGATGAGCAGTTCTTC
abundance: -; j_gene: TRBJ2-7; v_gene: TRBV6-5; d_gene: -; CDR3aa: CASSRGRVAYEQYF; CDR3nt: TGTGCCAGCAGTAGGGGCAGGGTCGCCTACGAGCAGTACTTC
abundance: -; j_gene: TRBJ2-7; v_gene: TRBV7-7; d_gene: TRBD1; CDR3aa: CASSLGQGAYEQYF; CDR3nt: TGTGCTAGCAGCTTGGGACAGGGGGCCTACGAGCAGTACTTC
abundance: -; j_gene: TRBJ1-6; v_gene: TRBV5-1; d_gene: -; CDR3aa: CASSLGGTHNSPLHF; CDR3nt: TGCGCCAGCAGCTTGGGAGGGACTCATAATTCACCCCTCCACTTT
abundance: medium-sized; j_gene: TRBJ1-6; v_gene: TRBV6-4; d_gene: TRBD1; CDR3aa: CASSDSTGGSPLHF; CDR3nt: TGTGCCAGCAGTGACTCGACAGGGGGCTCACCCCTCCACTTT
abundance: few; j_gene: TRBJ2-3; v_gene: TRBV28; d_gene: TRBD1; CDR3aa: CASSLSLTGGATDTQYF; CDR3nt: TGTGCCAGCAGTTTATCCTTGACAGGGGGCGCGACAGATACGCAGTATTTT
abundance: -; j_gene: TRBJ2-3; v_gene: TRBV18; d_gene: -; CDR3aa: CASSPRVARGTDTQYF; CDR3nt: TGTGCCAGCTCACCACGCGTAGCGCGGGGCACAGATACGCAGTATTTT
abundance: -; j_gene: TRBJ1-4; v_gene: TRBV11-2; d_gene: TRBD1; CDR3aa: CASSRTGEKLFF; CDR3nt: TGTGCCAGCAGCCGGACAGGGGAAAAACTGTTTTTT
abundance: few; j_gene: TRBJ2-7; v_gene: TRBV2; d_gene: TRBD1; CDR3aa: CASSAGQGTYEQYF; CDR3nt: TGTGCCAGCAGTGCGGGACAGGGTACCTACGAGCAGTACTTC
abundance: -; j_gene: TRBJ2-7; v_gene: TRBV5-6; d_gene: TRBD2; CDR3aa: CASSLSSGTYEQYF; CDR3nt: TGTGCCAGCAGCTTGTCTAGCGGTACCTACGAGCAGTACTTC
abundance: -; j_gene: TRBJ2-7; v_gene: TRBV28; d_gene: TRBD1; CDR3aa: CASSSPGQGTYEQYF; CDR3nt: TGTGCCAGCAGTTCCCCGGGACAGGGTACCTACGAGCAGTACTTC
abundance: -; j_gene: TRBJ1-5; v_gene: TRBV27; d_gene: -; CDR3aa: CASSERGVTQPQHF; CDR3nt: TGTGCCAGCAGCGAGCGGGGGGTAACGCAGCCCCAGCATTTT
abundance: -; j_gene: TRBJ2-1; v_gene: TRBV4-2; d_gene: -; CDR3aa: CASSQSLSSYNEQFF; CDR3nt: TGTGCCAGCAGCCAATCGTTGAGCTCCTACAATGAGCAGTTCTTC
abundance: -; j_gene: TRBJ1-4; v_gene: TRBV5-1; d_gene: TRBD1; CDR3aa: CASSLTGARKEKLFF; CDR3nt: TGCGCCAGCAGCTTGACAGGGGCTAGGAAAGAAAAACTGTTTTTT
abundance: -; j_gene: TRBJ2-5; v_gene: TRBV7-2; d_gene: TRBD2; CDR3aa: CASSLPLAGGWETQYF; CDR3nt: TGTGCCAGCAGCTTACCTTTAGCGGGGGGGTGGGAGACCCAGTACTTC
abundance: few; j_gene: TRBJ1-6; v_gene: TRBV6-1; d_gene: -; CDR3aa: CASSERTDNSPLHF; CDR3nt: TGTGCCAGCAGTGAACGAACAGATAATTCACCCCTCCACTTT
abundance: -; j_gene: TRBJ1-1; v_gene: TRBV9; d_gene: -; CDR3aa: CASSFGHANTEAFF; CDR3nt: TGTGCCAGCAGTTTCGGACACGCGAACACTGAAGCTTTCTTT
abundance: few; j_gene: TRBJ2-3; v_gene: TRBV7-2; d_gene: TRBD2; CDR3aa: CASSYRTSGGLTTDTQYF; CDR3nt: TGTGCCAGCAGCTACAGGACTAGCGGGGGGCTTACCACAGATACGCAGTATTTT
abundance: -; j_gene: TRBJ2-5; v_gene: TRBV27; d_gene: TRBD2; CDR3aa: CASSFGLAVPSVQYF; CDR3nt: TGTGCCAGCAGTTTTGGGCTAGCGGTCCCTTCCGTGCAGTACTTC
abundance: once; j_gene: TRBJ2-4; v_gene: TRBV11-2; d_gene: TRBD1; CDR3aa: CASSFGQGNIQYF; CDR3nt: TGTGCCAGCAGCTTCGGACAGGGTAACATTCAGTACTTC
abundance: -; j_gene: TRBJ2-3; v_gene: TRBV10-1; d_gene: TRBD2; CDR3aa: CASSEDKRGGFTDTQYF; CDR3nt: TGCGCCAGCAGTGAGGATAAGCGGGGGGGCTTCACAGATACGCAGTATTTT
abundance: -; j_gene: TRBJ2-5; v_gene: TRBV10-3; d_gene: TRBD2; CDR3aa: CAISEQPGLAGGNFQETQYF; CDR3nt: TGTGCCATCAGTGAGCAGCCGGGACTAGCGGGGGGCAACTTCCAAGAGACCCAGTACTTC
abundance: once; j_gene: TRBJ2-3; v_gene: TRBV19; d_gene: TRBD2; CDR3aa: CASSQTSGPTDTQYF; CDR3nt: TGTGCCAGTAGTCAGACTAGCGGGCCCACAGATACGCAGTATTTT
abundance: few; j_gene: TRBJ1-1; v_gene: TRBV13; d_gene: TRBD1; CDR3aa: CASSTGQDTEAFF; CDR3nt: TGTGCCAGCAGCACCGGACAGGACACTGAAGCTTTCTTT
abundance: -; j_gene: TRBJ1-2; v_gene: TRBV29-1; d_gene: TRBD1; CDR3aa: CSVLTGTGYYGYTF; CDR3nt: TGCAGCGTGCTGACCGGGACAGGGTACTATGGCTACACCTTC
abundance: -; j_gene: TRBJ1-2; v_gene: TRBV6-1; d_gene: TRBD1; CDR3aa: CASSNDRGQDGYTF; CDR3nt: TGTGCCAGCAGCAACGACAGGGGGCAAGATGGCTACACCTTC
abundance: -; j_gene: TRBJ2-5; v_gene: TRBV14; d_gene: -; CDR3aa: CASSQGPGLRETQYF; CDR3nt: TGTGCCAGCAGCCAAGGACCCGGACTGCGAGAGACCCAGTACTTC
abundance: -; j_gene: TRBJ1-1; v_gene: TRBV4-1; d_gene: -; CDR3aa: CASSRSGTLNTEAFF; CDR3nt: TGCGCCAGCAGCCGATCGGGGACTTTAAACACTGAGGCTTTCTTT
abundance: once; j_gene: TRBJ2-3; v_gene: TRBV2; d_gene: -; CDR3aa: CASREDATDTQYF; CDR3nt: TGTGCCAGCAGGGAGGACGCCACAGATACGCAGTATTTT
abundance: -; j_gene: TRBJ2-1; v_gene: TRBV10-1; d_gene: TRBD1; CDR3aa: CASSEGPGTGARGNEQFF; CDR3nt: TGCGCCAGCAGTGAAGGTCCCGGGACAGGGGCGCGAGGCAATGAGCAGTTCTTC
abundance: -; j_gene: TRBJ2-5; v_gene: TRBV19; d_gene: TRBD1; CDR3aa: CASSIARNRGYQETQYF; CDR3nt: TGTGCCAGTAGTATAGCGAGGAACAGGGGCTACCAAGAGACCCAGTACTTC
abundance: -; j_gene: TRBJ2-3; v_gene: TRBV6-5; d_gene: TRBD1; CDR3aa: CASSSHRGRSTDTQYF; CDR3nt: TGTGCCAGCAGTTCCCACAGGGGGCGGAGCACAGATACGCAGTATTTT
abundance: -; j_gene: TRBJ2-3; v_gene: TRBV14; d_gene: -; CDR3aa: CASSQAYTQYF; CDR3nt: TGTGCCAGCAGCCAAGCCTATACGCAGTATTTT
abundance: -; j_gene: TRBJ2-7; v_gene: TRBV5-1; d_gene: -; CDR3aa: CASSGGDGISYEQYF; CDR3nt: TGCGCCAGCAGCGGAGGCGACGGGATCTCCTACGAGCAGTACTTC
abundance: -; j_gene: TRBJ2-1; v_gene: TRBV19; d_gene: TRBD2; CDR3aa: CASSIGTRGVDNEQFF; CDR3nt: TGTGCCAGTAGTATCGGGACTAGAGGGGTGGACAATGAGCAGTTCTTC
abundance: few; j_gene: TRBJ1-2; v_gene: TRBV4-2; d_gene: -; CDR3aa: CASSQRGRLEGYTF; CDR3nt: TGTGCCAGCAGCCAGCGGGGACGGTTGGAGGGCTACACCTTC
abundance: -; j_gene: TRBJ1-2; v_gene: TRBV10-3; d_gene: TRBD1; CDR3aa: CAIAGDRGYGYTF; CDR3nt: TGTGCCATCGCGGGGGACAGGGGATATGGCTACACCTTC
abundance: -; j_gene: TRBJ1-5; v_gene: TRBV4-2; d_gene: TRBD1; CDR3aa: CASSQGQGSQPQHF; CDR3nt: TGTGCCAGCAGCCAGGGACAGGGTAGTCAGCCCCAGCATTTT
abundance: -; j_gene: TRBJ2-3; v_gene: TRBV7-2; d_gene: -; CDR3aa: CASSTAGTQGDTQYF; CDR3nt: TGTGCCAGCAGCACCGCTGGGACTCAGGGAGATACGCAGTATTTT
abundance: -; j_gene: TRBJ2-7; v_gene: TRBV6-1; d_gene: TRBD2; CDR3aa: CASSSQRDSATEQYF; CDR3nt: TGTGCCAGCAGTTCTCAGCGGGACTCTGCCACCGAGCAGTACTTC
abundance: -; j_gene: TRBJ2-6; v_gene: TRBV28; d_gene: -; CDR3aa: CASSLQGSGANVLTF; CDR3nt: TGTGCCAGCAGTTTACAGGGGTCTGGGGCCAACGTCCTGACTTTC
abundance: -; j_gene: TRBJ1-2; v_gene: TRBV5-6; d_gene: TRBD1; CDR3aa: CASSLVGRGRLSSNGYTF; CDR3nt: TGTGCCAGCAGCTTGGTGGGCAGGGGGCGCCTCTCTTCTAATGGCTACACCTTC
abundance: -; j_gene: TRBJ1-6; v_gene: TRBV30; d_gene: -; CDR3aa: CAWSVHADSPLHF; CDR3nt: TGTGCCTGGAGTGTACATGCGGATTCACCCCTCCACTTT
abundance: -; j_gene: TRBJ2-2; v_gene: TRBV18; d_gene: -; CDR3aa: CASSPDGSGELFF; CDR3nt: TGTGCCAGCTCCCCGGACGGGAGCGGGGAGCTGTTTTTT
abundance: -; j_gene: TRBJ1-5; v_gene: TRBV7-2; d_gene: TRBD1; CDR3aa: CASSLVGGQADSNQPQHF; CDR3nt: TGTGCCAGCAGCTTAGTGGGGGGACAGGCTGATAGCAATCAGCCCCAGCATTTT
abundance: -; j_gene: TRBJ2-3; v_gene: TRBV6-1; d_gene: TRBD2; CDR3aa: CASRDLAGGRDTQYF; CDR3nt: TGTGCCAGCAGGGATCTGGCGGGGGGGAGAGATACGCAGTATTTT
abundance: -; j_gene: TRBJ1-4; v_gene: TRBV28; d_gene: -; CDR3aa: CASSAYGEKLFF; CDR3nt: TGTGCCAGCAGTGCCTACGGTGAAAAACTGTTTTTT
abundance: -; j_gene: TRBJ2-1; v_gene: TRBV4-1; d_gene: TRBD1; CDR3aa: CASSRPGTGANEQFF; CDR3nt: TGCGCCAGCAGCCGCCCGGGGACAGGGGCCAATGAGCAGTTCTTC
abundance: -; j_gene: TRBJ1-5; v_gene: TRBV27; d_gene: -; CDR3aa: CASSLSGSNQPQHF; CDR3nt: TGTGCCAGCAGTTTATCGGGCAGCAATCAGCCCCAGCATTTT
abundance: -; j_gene: TRBJ2-5; v_gene: TRBV19; d_gene: TRBD1; CDR3aa: CASSPRQGALETQYF; CDR3nt: TGTGCCAGTAGTCCCCGACAGGGGGCGCTTGAGACCCAGTACTTC
abundance: -; j_gene: TRBJ2-3; v_gene: TRBV7-9; d_gene: TRBD2; CDR3aa: CASSLGLAGGQDTQYF; CDR3nt: TGTGCCAGCAGCCTGGGACTAGCGGGGGGGCAGGATACGCAGTATTTT
abundance: -; j_gene: TRBJ2-1; v_gene: TRBV4-1; d_gene: TRBD2; CDR3aa: CASSPVPGGSYNEQFF; CDR3nt: TGCGCCAGCAGCCCCGTGCCGGGAGGGTCCTACAATGAGCAGTTCTTC
abundance: -; j_gene: TRBJ1-2; v_gene: TRBV11-3; d_gene: TRBD1; CDR3aa: CASSQRDSSSANYGYTF; CDR3nt: TGTGCCAGCAGCCAACGGGACAGCTCTTCAGCTAACTATGGCTACACCTTC
abundance: -; j_gene: TRBJ2-3; v_gene: TRBV6-6; d_gene: TRBD1; CDR3aa: CASRPGQGNSADTQYF; CDR3nt: TGTGCCAGCAGGCCGGGACAGGGAAACAGTGCAGATACGCAGTATTTT